These T cell receptor beta chains were read from a single sample in a study of cytomegalovirus exposure and HLA in healthy donors. Libraries were prepared by immunoSEQ multiplex PCR; TCRdb keeps only in-frame clonotypes and omits some of them. The sample has about 120,000 clones; around three quarters are singletons. Sequences were obtained from PBMCs. Receptor source: a man aged 25 to 40 in good health and CMV-seropositive. CDR3s include the opening cysteine and the closing phenylalanine or tryptophan. Fields, in order: D gene, V gene, clone size, J gene, CDR3 DNA, CDR3 protein. The D gene is left open where the match is weak. Only some rows state a clone size, as once, few, many or a class for expanded clones.

-	TRBV28	once	TRBJ1-1	TGTGCCAGCAGTTTATCGGGAGAGGGGTTGAACACTGAAGCTTTCTTT	CASSLSGEGLNTEAFF
-	TRBV5-5	-	TRBJ1-1	TGTGCCAGCAGCTCCCAGATGAACACTGAAGCTTTCTTT	CASSSQMNTEAFF
TRBD2	TRBV4-3	-	TRBJ2-5	TGCGCCAGCAGCCAAGATGTTAGCGGGGGGGCGGGGGCTAAACCTGAGACCCAGTACTTC	CASSQDVSGGAGAKPETQYF
TRBD1	TRBV7-9	-	TRBJ1-5	TGTTCCAGCAGCTTAGAGGCAGGGGGGTCGCAGCCCCAGCATTTT	CSSSLEAGGSQPQHF
-	TRBV5-1	-	TRBJ2-3	TGCGCCAGCAGCAGAGAGACAGCAAGCAGCACAGATACGCAGTATTTT	CASSRETASSTDTQYF
TRBD2	TRBV29-1	-	TRBJ2-7	TGCAGCGTTGAGCTAGCGGTATCCTACGAGCAGTACTTC	CSVELAVSYEQYF
-	TRBV5-1	-	TRBJ2-1	TGCGCCAGCAGCCTTCGCAGAGCGGGTTCCTACAATGAGCAGTTCTTC	CASSLRRAGSYNEQFF
-	TRBV19	-	TRBJ2-6	TGTGCCAGTAGTATGATGAGCTCTGGGGCCAACGTCCTGACTTTC	CASSMMSSGANVLTF
TRBD1	TRBV5-1	-	TRBJ2-1	TGCGCCAGCAGCTTGGCGGGGACAGGAAACAATGAGCAGTTCTTC	CASSLAGTGNNEQFF
TRBD2	TRBV6-1	-	TRBJ2-1	TGTGCCAGCGGGAGGGGCCCCTACAATGAGCAGTTCTTC	CASGRGPYNEQFF
-	TRBV21-1	-	TRBJ1-2	TGTGCCAGCAGCAAAGTATCTCTTCTGGGAGGGGATGTTCCTGGCTACACCTTC	CASSKVSLLGGDVPGYTF
-	TRBV6-1	-	TRBJ2-5	TGTGCCAGCAGTGAAGCTCGGGACTCGGGTTATCAAGAGACCCAGTACTTC	CASSEARDSGYQETQYF
TRBD2	TRBV6-6	once	TRBJ2-2	TGTGCCAGCAGTTGGAGTAGCGGGAGTAACGGGGAGCTGTTTTTT	CASSWSSGSNGELFF
TRBD1	TRBV9	-	TRBJ1-2	TGTGCCAGCAGCGCACGGAGTGACAGGGGCGTAAAATACACCTTC	CASSARSDRGVKYTF
-	TRBV4-3	-	TRBJ2-4	TGCGCCAGCAGCCAAGACTCGGCAGGACATGGAAACATTCAGTACTTC	CASSQDSAGHGNIQYF
-	TRBV5-4	once	TRBJ2-1	TGTGCCAGCAGCTTTAGTCGGGAGCAGTTCTTC	CASSFSREQFF
-	TRBV30	-	TRBJ1-4	TGTGCCTGGAGTCCGGGGTCTAATGAAAAACTGTTTTTT	CAWSPGSNEKLFF
TRBD1	TRBV18	-	TRBJ1-2	TGTGCCAGCTCCCAGGACAGGGGTTCCAACCACTCGGGCTATGGCTACACCTTC	CASSQDRGSNHSGYGYTF
-	TRBV6-6	once	TRBJ1-2	TGTGCCAGCAGTTACCAGAAAAGCTACACCTTC	CASSYQKSYTF
-	TRBV7-3	few	TRBJ2-5	TGTGCCAGCAGCTTGGGAGGAGGAGAGACCCAGTACTTC	CASSLGGGETQYF
-	TRBV28	-	TRBJ2-7	TGTGCCAGCAGTTTATCGGACACGCAGTACTTC	CASSLSDTQYF
TRBD2	TRBV11-3	-	TRBJ2-3	TGTGCCAGCAGCCCAATGTGGGAGGGAACAGATACGCAGTATTTT	CASSPMWEGTDTQYF
TRBD1	TRBV7-9	few	TRBJ1-2	TGTGCCAGCAGCGTTCGGGACAGGGGAAATGGCTACACCTTC	CASSVRDRGNGYTF